Each of the 2 T cell receptor beta chains below was sequenced from the same sample in a study of blood T cell repertoires in COVID-19 (TCRdb year 2020). Library preparation employed the immunoSEQ multiplex PCR assay. Imported from immuneACCESS, the table was reduced by TCRdb to in-frame sequences with V and J called. These copies leave out some clones; in studies compared against another copy, an unresolved V gene accounts for under half, and the cause of the remainder is not known. In this sample the table shows 350,000 or so clones, roughly 87% of which occur a single time. The ten largest clones add up to less than 5% of the sample. Sequencing used peripheral blood. These receptors were collected from a woman aged 55-70 years with COVID-19, enrolled during active disease.

The chain joins TRBV7-2 to TRBJ2-1, with TRBD1 identical over 11 bases. The CDR3 totals 15 residues. Looked up from germline, CDR1 is SGHTA and CDR2 is FQGNSA. With 3 bases clipped from V and 4 bases from J, the junction kept 2 bases outside the gene matches. CDR3 sequence (DNA): TGTGCCAGCAGCTTTGGACAGGGGGCATACAATGAGCAGTTCTTC. Amino acids: CASSFGQGAYNEQFF.

In this sample, this clone turned up once. The chain is built from TRBV7-2 and TRBJ2-2; no firm D call. The V gene lost 3 bases and the J gene lost 6 bases, with 14 bases spanning the gap. Germline V gene data show CDR1 as SGHTA and CDR2 as FQGNSA. The CDR3 runs to 15 residues. CDR3: CASSLRSSSPGELFF. CDR3 DNA: TGTGCCAGCAGCTTGAGGTCTAGTTCTCCCGGGGAGCTGTTTTTT.